Each of the 4 T cell receptor beta chains below was sequenced from the same sample in a study of shared clonotypes between healthy human individuals. Some clones are missing from TCRdb's copy, which holds only in-frame ones; the method was immunoSEQ multiplex PCR. The profile covers around 450,000 clones, with 70% to 80% appearing a single time and about 12% taken by the ten largest. The specimen was PBMCs. All receptors derive from a woman in her forties in good health. Some clones in this sample may be carry-over from other donors' samples.

This clone was seen only once. The V call is TRBV29-1, the J call TRBJ1-6; TRBD1 is a possible D gene (5 bases). The CDR3 has 13 residues. V dropped 4 bases and J dropped 10 bases, with 14 bases sitting between them. The V gene's germline CDR1 is SQVTM and CDR2 ANQGSEA. This CDR3 is CSVVPGVGSPLHF. As DNA, the CDR3 is TGCAGCGTTGTCCCGGGGGTCGGATCACCCCTCCACTTT.

There are a few counts of this clone. The chain has TRBV2 and TRBJ2-5; D not certain. The CDR3 runs 16 residues. V was trimmed by 3 bases and J by 5 bases, leaving 19 bases between them. Germline CDR1 SNHLY, CDR2 FYNNEI. The CDR3 is CASSDGDRLPRETQYF. Written as DNA, the CDR3 is TGTGCCAGCAGTGATGGGGATCGGTTACCCCGGGAGACCCAGTACTTC.

The gene calls are TRBV11-2 and TRBJ2-5; D assignment may be TRBD1 or TRBD2 (5 bases each). Germline CDR1 SGHAT, CDR2 FQNNGV. The V end lost 6 bases, the J end lost 4 bases, and 15 bases lay between the germline ends. The CDR3 runs 14 residues. The CDR3 is CASSGLGAPETQYF. The CDR3 nucleotides read TGTGCCAGCAGTGGCCTCGGGGCGCCAGAGACCCAGTACTTC.

There are a few counts of this clone. J is TRBJ1-2 and V is TRBV28, with D tentatively TRBD1 (5 bases). Germline lookup yields CDR1 MDHEN and CDR2 SYDVKM. Trimming cost V 3 bases and J 3 bases, with 11 bases left between them. The CDR3 extends over 14 amino acids. CDR3 in amino acids: CASSLEAGYYGYTF. In DNA form, the CDR3 reads TGTGCCAGCAGTTTGGAGGCAGGGTACTATGGCTACACCTTC.